This TCR beta chain was found in a study of blood T cell repertoires in COVID-19. As processed by the authors: Quantification of nucleated cells was approximated via reference gene primer amplification. The protocol was immunoSEQ multiplex PCR, while the TCRdb copy is restricted to in-frame clones and leaves out a portion. D and trimming were read from the DNA, whereas the V and J calls and clone size are those reported in that table. The data show approximately 230,000 clones, approximately 90% seen once. In germline, CDR1 is SGHVS, CDR2 FQNEAQ. With V trimmed by 4 bases and J by 15 bases, 13 bases remained unmatched. This CDR3 comprises 15 residues.

Sequencing input: peripheral blood. The receptor's source is a man younger than 35 with active or convalescent COVID-19. The rearrangement uses TRBV7-8 and TRBJ1-6, with 9 bases fitting TRBD1. DNA for the CDR3: TGTGCCAGCAGCTCCCCGGGACAGGGAATGGTAGTCCTCCACTTT. This sequence encodes CASSSPGQGMVVLHF.